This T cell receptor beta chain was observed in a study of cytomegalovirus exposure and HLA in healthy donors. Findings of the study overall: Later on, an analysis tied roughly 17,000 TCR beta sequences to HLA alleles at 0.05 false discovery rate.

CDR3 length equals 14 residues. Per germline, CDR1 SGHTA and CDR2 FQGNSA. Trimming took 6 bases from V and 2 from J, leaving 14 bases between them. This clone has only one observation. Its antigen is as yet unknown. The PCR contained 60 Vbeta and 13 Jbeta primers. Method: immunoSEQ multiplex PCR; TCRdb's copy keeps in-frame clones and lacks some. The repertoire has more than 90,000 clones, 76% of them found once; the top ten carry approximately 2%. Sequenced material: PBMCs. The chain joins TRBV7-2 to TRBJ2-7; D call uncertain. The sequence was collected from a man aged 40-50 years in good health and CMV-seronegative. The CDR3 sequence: CASSFYLETYEQYF. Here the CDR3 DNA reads TGTGCCAGCAGTTTCTATCTCGAAACCTACGAGCAGTACTTC.